What follows describes a single TCR beta chain. The CDR3 covers 14 residues. The germline CDR1 and CDR2 sequences are LGHNA and YSLEER. V dropped 0 bases and J dropped 7 bases, with 13 bases sitting between them. The donors comprised healthy bone marrow donors. These data belong to a study of cytomegalovirus exposure and HLA in healthy donors. Amplification used 60 Vbeta primers and 13 Jbeta primers. Data came from immunoSEQ multiplex PCR; TCRdb stores just in-frame clones and leaves some out. The sample yields around 110,000 clones, approximately 80% seen once. The material sequenced was PBMCs. The rearrangement uses TRBV4-3 and TRBJ2-7; D gene ambiguous. The receptor's source is a man aged 30 to 39 in good health and CMV-seropositive. The chain's CDR3 is CASSQDRLSWEQYF. The CDR3 nucleotides read TGCGCCAGCAGCCAAGATCGACTTAGTTGGGAGCAGTACTTC.